The 18 T cell receptor beta chains presented below share a single source sample, sequenced in a study of response to subunit inactivated influenza vaccine. A single record per CDR3 protein comes from TCRdb applying MiXCR to the RT-PCR reads. This sample carries roughly 650,000 distinct CDR3 sequences, approximately 15% of them seen once, and the ten largest clones take less than 8.5%. Sequenced here: PBMCs from blood, sampled less than 15 days before vaccination. The receptors here all came from a man aged 45-65 years who received an inactivated influenza vaccine.

The chain uses TRBV29-1 and TRBJ2-4; 8 nucleotides match TRBD1. Germline assignment: CDR1 SQVTM and CDR2 ANQGSEA. CDR3 size: 14 residues. The junction had 1 base not matched to a gene; V was cut back by 2 bases and J by 1 base. The CDR3 sequence is CSVETGGAKNIQYF. The CDR3 coding sequence is TGCAGCGTTGAAACAGGGGGGGCCAAAAACATTCAGTACTTC.

V gene TRBV3-1 combines with J gene TRBJ2-4, with TRBD2 matching 14 bases. Germline trimming cut 3 bases from V and 2 bases from J; bases unmatched to any gene: 9. Germline V gene data show CDR1 as LGHDT and CDR2 as YNNKEL (reference sequence). The CDR3 is made up of 19 amino acids. CDR3 residues: CASSHSGTSGSSTKNIQYF. Written as DNA, the CDR3 is TGTGCCAGCAGCCACTCCGGGACTAGCGGGAGCTCAACCAAAAACATTCAGTACTTC.

This clonotype has only a few counts. V is TRBV2 and J is TRBJ2-7, with D perhaps matching TRBD2 (6 bases). Trimming removed 7 bases at V and 0 bases at J, with 13 bases between. This CDR3 comprises 14 residues. Germline V gives CDR1 SNHLY, CDR2 FYNNEI. CDR3 nucleotides: TGTGCCAGCAACCGGGACTCCCCCTCCTACGAGCAGTACTTC. The encoded protein is CASNRDSPSYEQYF.

The chain couples TRBV20-1 to TRBJ2-5, with D perhaps matching TRBD2 (5 bases). Germline-derived CDR1 and CDR2 are DFQATT and SNEGSKA (reference sequence). This CDR3 has 11 amino acids. The CDR3: CSRRGGETQYF. CDR3 bases: TGCAGCCGTAGAGGAGGAGAGACCCAGTACTTC.

This clonotype showed up many times. The CDR3 sequence is CASSQYSTGDEAFF. CDR3 sequence (DNA): TGTGCCAGCAGCCAATACTCGACAGGGGACGAAGCTTTCTTT. The chain uses TRBV12-3 or TRBV12-4 and TRBJ1-1; 8 bases align to TRBD1. The CDR3 spans 14 residues. The J segment lost 8 bases and the V segment lost 6 bases, leaving 11 bases of the junction unmatched.

This rearrangement joins TRBV24-1 to TRBJ2-2, with D tentatively TRBD1 (6 bases). In germline, CDR1 is KGHDR, CDR2 SFDVKD. The CDR3 is 17 residues long. V shed 2 bases and J shed 1 base, with 13 bases lying between them. The CDR3 spells CATSDYQTGKNTGELFF. The CDR3 DNA reads TGTGCCACCAGTGATTACCAGACAGGAAAGAACACCGGGGAGCTGTTTTTT.

This clonotype was observed a handful of times. CDR3 coding DNA: TGTGCCAGCAGCGCAAATACCGGGACAGAGAACACCGGGGAGCTGTTTTTT. Residues: CASSANTGTENTGELFF. The J gene is TRBJ2-2, the V gene TRBV7-3, with 7 bases aligning to TRBD1. The CDR3 length is 17 residues. The J segment lost 1 base and the V segment lost 5 bases, leaving 10 bases of the junction unmatched. Per the germline V gene, CDR1 is SGHTA and CDR2 is FQGTGA.

The chain links TRBV6-1 to TRBJ2-7; 10 bases match TRBD1. Trimming cost V 3 bases and J 1 base; bases outside gene matches: 3. This CDR3 has 15 amino acids. CDR1 is MNHNS and CDR2 is SASEGT in the germline V gene. The CDR3 DNA reads TGTGCCAGCAGTGAGGACAGGGGGAATTCCTACGAGCAGTACTTC. Protein product: CASSEDRGNSYEQYF.

This clonotype was found many times. This chain connects TRBV9 to TRBJ2-1; 9 nucleotides line up with TRBD1. The ends lost 4 bases at V and 7 bases at J; junction bases unmatched: 9. The V gene's germline CDR1 is SGDLS and CDR2 YYNGEE. This CDR3 is built from 15 residues. In DNA, the CDR3 is TGTGCCAGCAGCCCGACAGGGGGGGAAGGGAATGAGCAGTTCTTC. As protein: CASSPTGGEGNEQFF.

V gene TRBV15 combines with J gene TRBJ2-1; D is possibly TRBD1 (5 bases). This CDR3 comprises 12 residues. Trimming took off 5 bases at V and 9 bases at J, with 11 bases between the two ends. CDR1 and CDR2 (germline): LNHNV, YYDKDF (reference sequence). For the CDR3, the DNA is TGTGCCACCAGCCCCCGTAGGGGTGAGCAGTTCTTC. This gives the protein CATSPRRGEQFF.

This clonotype was seen repeatedly, ten times or more. One junction end does not reproduce the germline sequence, and a read error may be involved. The gene calls are TRBV12-3 or TRBV12-4 and TRBJ1-6, with D hard to call. This CDR3 is built from 12 residues. The CDR3 DNA reads TGTGCCAGCAGTTATATCTATTCAGCCCTCCACTTT. This translates into CASSYIYSALHF.

The chain has TRBV6-1 and TRBJ2-4; 10 nucleotides match TRBD1. V was clipped by 5 bases and J by 0 bases; unmatched bases: 1. From germline, CDR1 is MNHNS and CDR2 SASEGT. The CDR3 runs to 15 residues. CDR3 DNA sequence: TGTGCCAGCAGTCGACAGGGGGCAGCCAAAAACATTCAGTACTTC. Its translation: CASSRQGAAKNIQYF.

This rearrangement joins TRBV2 to TRBJ1-2, with 7 bases that match TRBD1. From germline, CDR1 is SNHLY and CDR2 FYNNEI. Trimming at V came to 7 bases and at J to 4 bases, leaving 9 bases not matched to a gene. The CDR3 contains 14 residues. In DNA form, the CDR3 reads TGTGCCAGCAAGGGACAGCGGGCTTTCTATGGCTACACCTTC. As protein: CASKGQRAFYGYTF.

This clonotype was recorded a few times. The CDR3 loop is CSARVNPSLEQFF. The CDR3, as DNA: TGCAGTGCTAGAGTCAACCCCTCCCTTGAGCAGTTCTTC. The chain couples TRBV20-1 to TRBJ2-1; D is unresolved. Germline V gene sequence: CDR1 DFQATT, CDR2 SNEGSKA (reference sequence). The V end lost 1 base, the J end lost 9 bases, and 13 bases lay between the germline ends. The CDR3 has 13 amino acids.

This clonotype has only a few counts. This rearrangement joins TRBV7-6 to TRBJ2-7; D tentatively reads TRBD1 or TRBD2 (6 bases each). Trimming took 1 base from V and 5 from J, leaving 12 bases between them. Germline CDR1 SGHVS, CDR2 FNYEAQ. The CDR3 loop spans 14 amino acids. The CDR3 here is CASSLEQGGDEQYF. The CDR3 DNA reads as TGTGCCAGCAGCTTAGAACAGGGAGGCGACGAGCAGTACTTC.

V and J are TRBV25-1 and TRBJ2-6; D unresolved. CDR3 length equals 17 residues. The germline CDR1 and CDR2 sequences are MGHDK and SYGVNS. V was shortened by 4 bases and J by 2 bases, with 15 bases between the two germline ends. CDR3: CASSARGGRPGANVLTF. CDR3 bases: TGTGCCAGCAGTGCCCGCGGCGGAAGACCTGGGGCCAACGTCCTGACTTTC. Full variable domain (remainder filled in from reference TRBV25-1 and TRBJ2-6): EADIYQTPRYLVIGTGKKITLECSQTMGHDKMYWYQQDPGMELHLIHYSYGVNSTEKGDLSSESTVSRIRTEHFPLTLESARPSHTSQYLCASSARGGRPGANVLTFGAGSRLTVL.

This clonotype was found a few times. The DNA of the CDR3 is TGTGCCAGCAGCTTAGATTGGGGCGGGGTCGCAGATACGCAGTATTTT. Encoded protein: CASSLDWGGVADTQYF. This chain links TRBV11-2 with TRBJ2-3; D perhaps matches TRBD2 (6 bases). The CDR3 consists of 16 residues. The germline V gene encodes CDR1 SGHAT and CDR2 FQNNGV. The germline V and J ends were trimmed by 0 bases and 4 bases, with 14 bases remaining between them.

This sequence joins TRBV5-1 and TRBJ2-5, with D possibly being TRBD2 (5 bases). This CDR3 has 15 residues. The V end lost 2 bases, the J end lost 3 bases, and 14 bases lay between the germline ends. From germline, CDR1 is SGHRS and CDR2 YFSETQ. The CDR3 DNA reads as TGCGCCAGCAGCTTAAGAGGGTACCGGGAAGAGACCCAGTACTTC. Residues: CASSLRGYREETQYF.